The 8 T cell receptor beta chains below all came from one sample that was sequenced in a study of PD-1 blockade in mismatch repair-deficient tumors. The time point is: approximately 10-day in vitro stimulation with candidate neoantigen peptide 4. Their recognized antigens are unknown. Method: immunoSEQ multiplex PCR; TCRdb's copy keeps in-frame clones and lacks some. The sample yields roughly 14,000 clones, roughly 84% seen once. The sample here was cells cultured in vitro, taken from a patient treated with pembrolizumab. The receptors were sampled from an adult with mismatch repair-deficient cancer.

This clone showed up just once. V is TRBV10-3 and J is TRBJ2-7; 7 bases map to TRBD1. CDR3 length equals 14 residues. From germline, CDR1 is ENHRY and CDR2 SYGVKD. Trimming cost V 3 bases and J 4 bases; bases outside gene matches: 6. The chain's CDR3 is CAISDRGGAYEQYF. CDR3 coding DNA: TGTGCCATCAGTGATAGAGGGGGCGCGTACGAGCAGTACTTC.

This chain joins TRBV5-1 and TRBJ2-5; 7 positions agree with TRBD1. This CDR3 is built from 14 residues. Germline V gene lookup returns CDR1 SGHRS and CDR2 YFSETQ. V gave up 0 bases and J gave up 3 bases; unmatched junction bases: 2. The CDR3 nucleotides read TGCGCCAGCAGCTTGGGTACAGGGGAAGAGACCCAGTACTTC. It yields the protein CASSLGTGEETQYF.

This CDR3 is CATSTHRTGELFF. The CDR3 DNA is TGTGCCACCAGCACGCACCGGACCGGGGAGCTGTTTTTT. The chain is built from TRBV15 and TRBJ2-2; D is unresolved. This CDR3 region has 13 residues. The V and J ends lost 4 bases and 5 bases respectively, with 8 bases between them. Per germline, CDR1 LNHNV and CDR2 YYDKDF (reference sequence).

This clone was counted once. CDR3 residues: CASSMGPGSPQHF. CDR3 DNA: TGTGCCAGTAGTATGGGGCCGGGCTCGCCCCAGCATTTT. The chain is built from TRBV19 and TRBJ1-5, with D possibly TRBD1 on 5 matching bases. The CDR3 covers 13 residues. Trimming shortened V by 3 bases and J by 9 bases, and 12 bases separated the two germline ends. Germline CDR1 LNHDA, CDR2 SQIVND (reference sequence).

J is TRBJ2-3 and V is TRBV5-3, with TRBD2 matching 11 bases. TRBV5-3 is annotated as an ORF whose role is uncertain. Trimming took 4 bases from V and 3 from J; bases not matched to a gene: 10. The CDR3 has 17 amino acids. The CDR3 protein is CARSPPRLAGGTDTQYF. CDR3 bases: TGTGCCAGAAGCCCTCCCCGGCTAGCGGGAGGAACAGATACGCAGTATTTT.

This rearrangement joins TRBV5-6 to TRBJ2-1; 7 bases line up with TRBD2. V lost 4 bases and J lost 7; bases outside the gene matches: 8. Germline-derived CDR1 and CDR2 are SGHDT and YYEEEE. This CDR3 is 14 amino acids long. CDR3 protein: CASSGGLPGNEQFF. Written as DNA, the CDR3 is TGTGCCAGCAGCGGGGGACTACCCGGGAATGAGCAGTTCTTC.

The chain recombines TRBV7-9 with TRBJ2-3; D gene uncertain. Germline V lookup: CDR1 SEHNR, CDR2 FQNEAQ (reference sequence). The V and J ends lost 5 bases and 5 bases respectively, with 20 bases between them. CDR3 size: 16 residues. The CDR3 DNA reads TGTGCCAGCAGCCGCGTTAAAGGCCTTAAAGAAGATACGCAGTATTTT. It is translated as CASSRVKGLKEDTQYF.

This chain joins TRBV28 and TRBJ1-5, with TRBD1 matching over 7 bases. Germline V lookup: CDR1 MDHEN, CDR2 SYDVKM. Trimming took 3 bases from V and 5 from J; bases not matched to a gene: 7. The CDR3 consists of 15 residues. The CDR3 bases are TGTGCCAGCAGTTTGCTACAGGGGAGGGATCAGCCCCAGCATTTT. It codes for CASSLLQGRDQPQHF.